This passage covers 26 T cell receptor beta chains from one sample sequenced in a study of cytomegalovirus exposure and HLA in healthy donors. TCRdb's table, derived via immunoSEQ multiplex PCR, lists solely in-frame clones and lacks some. The sample has under 95,000 clones, roughly 90% seen once. The sequencing input was PBMCs. These receptors all stem from a young man in good health and CMV-seronegative.

The gene calls are TRBV5-4 and TRBJ2-7, with a weak D call TRBD2 (6 bases). The CDR3 is 15 amino acids. Germline-derived CDR1 and CDR2 are SGHNT and YYREEE (reference sequence). Trimming stripped 4 bases from V and 4 bases from J, with 18 bases between. The CDR3 DNA follows: TGTGCCAGCAGCCCCGATAGCGGTATGGAGTACGAGCAGTACTTC. Protein: CASSPDSGMEYEQYF. The whole variable domain, filled in from reference TRBV5-4 and TRBJ2-7, reads ETGVTQSPTHLIKTRGQQVTLRCSSQSGHNTVSWYQQALGQGPQFIFQYYREEENGRGNFPPRFSGLQFPNYSSELNVNALELDDSALYLCASSPDSGMEYEQYFGPGTRLTVT.

The rearrangement uses TRBV7-9 and TRBJ1-5, with TRBD1 matching 8 bases. Per the germline V gene, CDR1 is SEHNR and CDR2 is FQNEAQ (reference sequence). CDR3 size: 17 residues. The J segment lost 0 bases and the V segment lost 5 bases, leaving 9 bases of the junction unmatched. CDR3 sequence reads: CASSPGQGLYSNQPQHF. In DNA, the CDR3 is TGTGCCAGCAGCCCCGGACAGGGATTGTATAGCAATCAGCCCCAGCATTTT.

The rearrangement uses TRBV7-3 and TRBJ1-1, with D possibly being TRBD1 (6 bases). Trimming removed 6 bases from V and 4 bases from J, with 15 bases in between. This CDR3 contains 14 residues. CDR1 and CDR2 (germline): SGHTA, FQGTGA. CDR3 DNA: TGTGCCAGCAGACTCACAGGGACCAGCACTGAAGCTTTCTTT. It specifies CASRLTGTSTEAFF.

This rearrangement joins TRBV28 to TRBJ2-7; D might be TRBD1 (5 bases). Germline V gene sequence: CDR1 MDHEN, CDR2 SYDVKM. The CDR3 has 14 residues. V was trimmed by 4 bases and J by 2 bases, leaving 12 bases between them. CDR3 DNA: TGTGCCAGCAGTTCCGTTGACAGCCCCTACGAGCAGTACTTC. It codes for CASSSVDSPYEQYF. The full variable domain, rest sourced from reference TRBV28 and TRBJ2-7, is DVKVTQSSRYLVKRTGEKVFLECVQDMDHENMFWYRQDPGLGLRLIYFSYDVKMKEKGDIPEGYSVSREKKERFSLILESASTNQTSMYLCASSSVDSPYEQYFGPGTRLTVT.

The chain couples TRBV6-6 to TRBJ1-5, with TRBD1 matching 7 bases. V lost 0 bases to trimming and J lost 1 base; unmatched junction nucleotides: 0. The length of the CDR3 is 15 residues. Germline V gene sequence: CDR1 MNHNY, CDR2 SVGAGI (reference sequence). The CDR3 protein is CASSYSGQSNQPQHF. The CDR3 DNA sequence: TGTGCCAGCAGTTACTCGGGACAGAGCAATCAGCCCCAGCATTTT.

CDR3: CASRAGTSGTGELFF. The CDR3, as DNA: TGTGCCAGTAGAGCCGGGACTAGCGGGACCGGGGAGCTGTTTTTT. The chain recombines TRBV19 with TRBJ2-2; 12 bases line up with TRBD2. V lost 6 bases to trimming and J lost 5 bases; unmatched junction nucleotides: 4. The CDR3 runs 15 residues. CDR1 is LNHDA, CDR2 SQIVND, per germline (reference sequence).

This chain joins TRBV5-4 and TRBJ1-2; TRBD1 matches at 12 bases. The CDR3 is made up of 15 amino acids. Germline trimming cut 4 bases from V and 7 bases from J; bases unmatched to any gene: 8. Germline values: CDR1 SGHNT, CDR2 YYREEE (reference sequence). CDR3 in DNA: TGTGCCAGCAGCAGGACCGGGACAGGGGGCAGTGGCTACACCTTC. Its protein is CASSRTGTGGSGYTF.

The chain is built from TRBV2 and TRBJ2-3; 8 nucleotides align to TRBD2. The CDR3 length is 20 residues. V lost 9 bases and J lost 0; bases outside the gene matches: 23. Germline values: CDR1 SNHLY, CDR2 FYNNEI. CDR3: CARKRGPSSGRGDSTDTQYF. DNA for the CDR3: TGTGCCAGGAAAAGGGGTCCTTCAAGCGGGCGGGGGGATAGCACAGATACGCAGTATTTT.

The V and J genes are TRBV19 and TRBJ1-1; D is unclear. Trimming cost V 4 bases and J 8 bases, with 14 bases left between them. The CDR3 consists of 13 residues. Germline CDR1 and CDR2: LNHDA and SQIVND (reference sequence). The CDR3: CASSKRPETEAFF. In DNA, the CDR3 is TGTGCCAGTAGTAAGCGTCCGGAGACGGAAGCTTTCTTT.

The chain recombines TRBV5-1 with TRBJ2-7; D call uncertain. The CDR3 is made up of 15 amino acids. V lost 2 bases and J 0 bases, leaving 12 bases between the germline ends. In germline, CDR1 is SGHRS, CDR2 YFSETQ. CDR3 sequence: CASSFEYSPSYEQYF. The CDR3 region has the DNA TGCGCCAGCAGCTTCGAATACAGTCCCTCCTACGAGCAGTACTTC.

V and J are TRBV27 and TRBJ2-5; 9 nucleotides match TRBD2. The V gene's germline CDR1 is MNHEY and CDR2 SMNVEV (reference sequence). The CDR3 is 17 amino acids. Trimming cost V 4 bases and J 1 base; bases outside gene matches: 10. CDR3 in DNA: TGTGCCAGCAGTTATTTCCCCCTAGCGGGGAGCCAAGAGACCCAGTACTTC. It yields the protein CASSYFPLAGSQETQYF.

The chain combines TRBV9 with TRBJ1-3, with 7 bases aligning to TRBD1. Trimming removed 3 bases from V and 2 bases from J; junction bases left unmatched: 5. The CDR3 contains 15 residues. Germline values: CDR1 SGDLS, CDR2 YYNGEE. The CDR3, as DNA: TGTGCCAGCAGCGCACAGGGGCCTGCTGGAAACACCATATATTTT. It is translated as CASSAQGPAGNTIYF.

This clone was seen once. The chain joins TRBV5-1 to TRBJ2-7, with a tentative D call TRBD1 (6 bases). This CDR3 is 13 amino acids long. Between the trimmed V and J ends, which lost 2 bases and 6 bases, there was a span of 12 bases. The germline CDR1 and CDR2 sequences are SGHRS and YFSETQ. The DNA of the CDR3 is TGCGCCAGCAGCTTCACAGGGACCTCCGAGCAGTACTTC. Translating gives CASSFTGTSEQYF.

This chain joins TRBV28 and TRBJ2-1; no clear D gene. Germline-derived CDR1 and CDR2 are MDHEN and SYDVKM. The V gene lost 3 bases and the J gene lost 0 bases, with 9 bases spanning the gap. The CDR3 runs 15 residues. For the CDR3, the DNA is TGTGCCAGCAGTTTCTCGCGGATCTCCTACAATGAGCAGTTCTTC. Protein: CASSFSRISYNEQFF.

V and J are TRBV9 and TRBJ2-1, with TRBD2 identical over 14 bases. Germline V gene sequence: CDR1 SGDLS, CDR2 YYNGEE. The J segment lost 4 bases and the V segment lost 4 bases, leaving 4 bases of the junction unmatched. The CDR3 covers 16 residues. The CDR3 sequence: CASSSGLAGEYNEQFF. As DNA, the CDR3 is TGTGCCAGCAGCTCGGGACTAGCGGGAGAGTACAATGAGCAGTTCTTC.

This chain joins TRBV6-1 and TRBJ1-4; no firm D call. CDR1 and CDR2 from the germline V gene are MNHNS and SASEGT. The V and J ends lost 9 bases and 6 bases respectively, with 14 bases between them. CDR3 length: 13 amino acids. CDR3: CASLDARDEKLFF. The CDR3 DNA sequence: TGTGCCAGTCTAGATGCGAGGGATGAAAAACTGTTTTTT.

This clone was seen a handful of times. V is TRBV7-6 and J is TRBJ1-5; tentatively, D is TRBD1 (6 bases). The germline V gene encodes CDR1 SGHVS and CDR2 FNYEAQ. CDR3 length equals 13 residues. V was cut by 5 bases and J by 6 bases, with 11 bases left in between. The CDR3 DNA reads as TGTGCCAGCAGCCCAGTGGGGGCTCAGCCCCAGCATTTT. It yields the protein CASSPVGAQPQHF. The full variable domain, rest sourced from reference TRBV7-6 and TRBJ1-5, is GAGVSQSPRYKVTKRGQDVALRCDPISGHVSLYWYRQALGQGPEFLTYFNYEAQQDKSGLPNDRFSAERPEGSISTLTIQRTEQRDSAMYRCASSPVGAQPQHFGDGTRLSIL.

This clone was picked up one time. The CDR3 DNA sequence: TGTGCCAGCAGTTCAGGGAATGAAAAACTGTTTTTT. Residues: CASSSGNEKLFF. The chain uses TRBV27 and TRBJ1-4; perhaps TRBD1 as D (5 bases). Germline-derived CDR1 and CDR2 are MNHEY and SMNVEV (reference sequence). V lost 4 bases to trimming and J lost 5 bases, with 5 bases between them. The CDR3 runs to 12 residues.

The CDR3 region has the DNA TGTGCCAGCAGCCCTAACAGGGTTGGGACTGAAGCTTTCTTT. Translated, it gives CASSPNRVGTEAFF. The chain links TRBV11-2 to TRBJ1-1, with D perhaps TRBD1 (6 bases). Germline lookup yields CDR1 SGHAT and CDR2 FQNNGV. With 5 bases removed from V and 5 bases from J, the gap between germline ends came to 15 bases. CDR3 size: 14 residues.

The chain uses TRBV6-5 and TRBJ2-3; D is possibly TRBD2 (5 bases). Deletions cut 2 bases from V and 4 bases from J, with 13 bases between. CDR3 length: 15 residues. Looked up from germline, CDR1 is MNHEY and CDR2 is SVGAGI. CDR3 residues: CASSYLGGYADTQYF. CDR3 DNA sequence: TGTGCCAGCAGTTACCTGGGCGGGTACGCAGATACGCAGTATTTT.

This clone has only one observation. This chain links TRBV14 with TRBJ2-7, with D possibly being TRBD2 (6 bases). Trimming took 0 bases from V and 6 from J, leaving 18 bases between them. Looked up from germline, CDR1 is SGHDN and CDR2 is FVKESK. The length of the CDR3 is 16 residues. CDR3 DNA: TGTGCCAGCAGCCAAGATTTGGGGCTTGCGGGACTCGAGCAGTACTTC. Protein: CASSQDLGLAGLEQYF.

The V gene is TRBV11-2, the J gene TRBJ2-7; D remains ambiguous. Trimming stripped 5 bases from V and 5 bases from J, with 16 bases between. Germline V gene sequence: CDR1 SGHAT, CDR2 FQNNGV. This CDR3 region has 14 residues. The CDR3 DNA follows: TGTGCCAGCAGCCCCACTGCCCCATTCGACGAGCAGTACTTC. Protein sequence: CASSPTAPFDEQYF. Filled out from reference TRBV11-2 and TRBJ2-7, the complete variable domain reads EAGVAQSPRYKIIEKRQSVAFWCNPISGHATLYWYQQILGQGPKLLIQFQNNGVVDDSQLPKDRFSAERLKGVDSTLKIQPAKLEDSAVYLCASSPTAPFDEQYFGPGTRLTVT.

The V and J genes are TRBV11-2 and TRBJ2-7, with 11 positions matching TRBD1. The germline V gene has CDR1 SGHAT and CDR2 FQNNGV. The CDR3 is 14 residues long. The V and J ends lost 5 bases and 3 bases, in that order; junction bases with no gene match: 3. The CDR3 protein is CASSLGTGGYEQYF. CDR3 coding DNA: TGTGCCAGCAGCCTGGGGACAGGGGGCTACGAGCAGTACTTC. The variable domain in full, with the rest retrieved from reference TRBV11-2 and TRBJ2-7, is EAGVAQSPRYKIIEKRQSVAFWCNPISGHATLYWYQQILGQGPKLLIQFQNNGVVDDSQLPKDRFSAERLKGVDSTLKIQPAKLEDSAVYLCASSLGTGGYEQYFGPGTRLTVT.

A note on this clone: Within the sample, other DNA sequences also encode this same CDR3. This chain joins TRBV4-1 and TRBJ2-7; 7 nucleotides align to TRBD1. Trimming at V came to 4 bases and at J to 3 bases, leaving 6 bases not matched to a gene. Germline V gene sequence: CDR1 MGHRA, CDR2 YSYEKL. This CDR3 contains 14 residues. The CDR3 region is CASSRPGQSYEQYF. CDR3 DNA: TGCGCCAGCAGCCGCCCGGGACAGAGCTACGAGCAGTACTTC.

The count of this clone is one. The V gene is TRBV5-5, the J gene TRBJ2-7, with D possibly TRBD2 on 7 matching bases. Trimming removed 3 bases at V and 11 bases at J, with 21 bases between. This CDR3 comprises 14 residues. Germline V lookup: CDR1 SGHKS, CDR2 YYEKEE (reference sequence). CDR3 region: CASSSNRGGRWEYF. CDR3 coding DNA: TGTGCCAGCAGCTCGAATAGGGGGGGCAGGTGGGAGTACTTC. Full variable domain (outside the CDR3, taken from reference TRBV5-5 and TRBJ2-7): DAGVTQSPTHLIKTRGQQVTLRCSPISGHKSVSWYQQVLGQGPQFIFQYYEKEERGRGNFPDRFSARQFPNYSSELNVNALLLGDSALYLCASSSNRGGRWEYFGPGTRLTVT.

The chain carries TRBV7-2 and TRBJ2-5, with D perhaps TRBD1 (5 bases). Trimming took off 2 bases at V and 4 bases at J, with 8 bases between the two ends. CDR3 size: 13 residues. Germline assignment: CDR1 SGHTA and CDR2 FQGNSA. In nucleotides, the CDR3 is TGTGCCAGCAGCTTAAGCAGGGCAGAGACCCAGTACTTC. Residues: CASSLSRAETQYF.